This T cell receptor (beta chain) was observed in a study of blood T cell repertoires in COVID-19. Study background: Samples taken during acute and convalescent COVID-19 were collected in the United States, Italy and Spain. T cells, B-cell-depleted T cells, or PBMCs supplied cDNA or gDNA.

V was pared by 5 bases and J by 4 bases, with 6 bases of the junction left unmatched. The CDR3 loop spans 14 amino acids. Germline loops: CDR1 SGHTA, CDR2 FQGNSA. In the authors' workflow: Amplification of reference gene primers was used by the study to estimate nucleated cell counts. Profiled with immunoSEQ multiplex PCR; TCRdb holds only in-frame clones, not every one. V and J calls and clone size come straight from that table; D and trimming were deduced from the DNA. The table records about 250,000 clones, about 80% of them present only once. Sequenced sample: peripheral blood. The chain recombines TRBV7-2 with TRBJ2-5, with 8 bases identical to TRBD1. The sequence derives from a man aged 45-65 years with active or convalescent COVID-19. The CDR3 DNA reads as TGTGCCAGCAGCCGTGGACAGGGAGGAGAGACCCAGTACTTC. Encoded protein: CASSRGQGGETQYF.